These T cell receptor beta chains were read from a single sample in a study of TIL therapy for anti-PD-1-resistant metastatic lung cancer. Using immunoSEQ multiplex PCR, the repertoire was profiled, and TCRdb retains in-frame clones only, with some absent. The sample has roughly 6,000 clones, roughly 64% seen once; the top ten hold more than 15%. The sample consisted of tumor tissue, taken at baseline. All receptors derive from a person aged 25-80 years with non-small cell lung cancer. Both conserved end residues are part of each CDR3. The D gene is left open where the match is weak. A row's size may be missing; if present it is once, few, many or a size class.

v_gene	len	j_gene	abundance	d_gene	CDR3nt	CDR3aa
TRBV9	13	TRBJ2-3	NA	NA	TGTGCCAGCAGCGTAGAGATCGGCAGTCCGCAGTATTTT	CASSVEIGSPQYF
TRBV5-1	16	TRBJ2-1	NA	NA	TGCGCCAGCAGCCGCTGGACGGGCGGACCCTACAATGAGCAGTTCTTC	CASSRWTGGPYNEQFF
TRBV6-5	15	TRBJ2-5	few	TRBD2	TGTGCCAGCAGGGGGAATGGACTAGCTGAAGAGACCCAGTACTTC	CASRGNGLAEETQYF
TRBV30	13	TRBJ1-3	NA	NA	TGTGCCTGGGGAGGTTACTCTGGAAACACCATATATTTT	CAWGGYSGNTIYF
TRBV7-8	11	TRBJ2-5	NA	NA	TGTGCCAGCAGCTTTGCGGCGGCCCAGTACTTC	CASSFAAAQYF
TRBV19	14	TRBJ1-5	NA	NA	TGTGCCAGTAGTTTAACAGGGTTCAATCAGCCCCAGCATTTT	CASSLTGFNQPQHF
TRBV6-5	16	TRBJ1-4	NA	NA	TGTGCCAGCAGTTACTCGCCGGCGGGCACTAATGAAAAACTGTTTTTT	CASSYSPAGTNEKLFF
TRBV4-1	15	TRBJ2-2	NA	NA	TGCGCCAGCAGCCAAGATAAATTGGCTAGCGGGGAGCTGTTTTTT	CASSQDKLASGELFF
TRBV10-1	18	TRBJ1-4	NA	TRBD1	TGCGCCAGCAGCGGTGAGCAGGACAGGGGATGCACTAATGAAAAACTGTTTTTT	CASSGEQDRGCTNEKLFF
TRBV5-1	15	TRBJ2-1	NA	NA	TGCGCCAGCAGCCCCACTTTGAGCTCCTACAATGAGCAGTTCTTC	CASSPTLSSYNEQFF
TRBV5-5	18	TRBJ2-1	NA	NA	TGTGCCAGCAGCTTGCAAATCGGAAGGTCCAAATCCTACAATGAGCAGTTCTTC	CASSLQIGRSKSYNEQFF
TRBV5-1	16	TRBJ1-1	NA	TRBD1	TGCGCCAGCAGCCTCTGGACAGGGGCCATGAACACTGAAGCTTTCTTT	CASSLWTGAMNTEAFF
TRBV5-1	16	TRBJ2-7	NA	NA	TGCGCCAGCAGCTTAGGTATTAGCACCGATCCCTACGAGCAGTACTTC	CASSLGISTDPYEQYF
TRBV6-2/TRBV6-3	11	TRBJ1-1	NA	NA	TGTGCCAGCAGTTTGGGCACTGAAGCTTTCTTT	CASSLGTEAFF
TRBV6-5	15	TRBJ2-5	few	TRBD1	TGTGCCAGCAGCCGGACAGGGGTCGGTTCAGAGACCCAGTACTTC	CASSRTGVGSETQYF
TRBV9	15	TRBJ2-2	NA	NA	TGTGCCAGCAGCGAAGATAGCGTGGAGGACGGGGAGCTGTTTTTT	CASSEDSVEDGELFF
TRBV28	14	TRBJ2-1	NA	NA	TGTGCCAGCAGTTTGGCAGGGGCGGTCAATGAGCAGTTCTTC	CASSLAGAVNEQFF
TRBV4-3	16	TRBJ1-1	NA	NA	TGCGCCAGCAGCCAAGATGTAAGACTGCCAAACACTGAAGCTTTCTTT	CASSQDVRLPNTEAFF
TRBV10-1	13	TRBJ1-1	NA	NA	TGCGCCAGCAGTGAGTTCCCCTCCAGGACGGCTTTCTTT	CASSEFPSRTAFF
TRBV18	16	TRBJ2-1	NA	TRBD2	TGTGCCAGCTCACCCTTGAGGCGCGGGAGCGACAATGAGCAGTTCTTC	CASSPLRRGSDNEQFF
TRBV5-1	15	TRBJ1-4	NA	NA	TGCGCCAGCAGCTTGGGGACCACAACTAATGAAAAACTGTTTTTT	CASSLGTTTNEKLFF
TRBV5-1	17	TRBJ2-6	NA	TRBD1	TGCGCCAGCAGCCGGTCCGGACAGGGGACTGGGGCCAACGTCCTGACTTTC	CASSRSGQGTGANVLTF
TRBV19	16	TRBJ1-5	NA	TRBD1	TGTGCCAGTAGTATCATTCTGGGACAGGGCAATCAGCCCCAGCATTTT	CASSIILGQGNQPQHF
TRBV5-5	13	TRBJ2-7	NA	NA	TGTGCCAGCAGCCCGACTACTAGCCGCGAGCAGTACTTC	CASSPTTSREQYF
TRBV5-3	14	TRBJ2-2	NA	NA	TGTGCCAGAAGACCTAGCGTGAACACCGGGGAGCTGTTTTTT	CARRPSVNTGELFF
TRBV19	15	TRBJ2-1	NA	TRBD2	TGTGCCAGTAGCACCCTCGGACTAGCTATAGATGAGCAGTTCTTC	CASSTLGLAIDEQFF
TRBV6-5	13	TRBJ1-1	NA	NA	TGTGCCAGCAGTCCGCAGCCGAACACTGAAGCTTTCTTT	CASSPQPNTEAFF
TRBV10-2	15	TRBJ2-5	NA	NA	TGCGCCAGCAGTGAGACAGCGCGCTGGGGAAAGACCCAGTACTTC	CASSETARWGKTQYF
TRBV29-1	12	TRBJ1-2	NA	TRBD1	TGCAGCGTTGAAGCAGGGGGCTATGGCTACACCTTC	CSVEAGGYGYTF
TRBV4-1	15	TRBJ1-5	NA	NA	TGCGCCAGCAGCCAAGAAGCGACGTACAATCAGCCCCAGCATTTT	CASSQEATYNQPQHF
TRBV3-1/TRBV3-2	13	TRBJ2-7	NA	NA	TGTGCCAGCAGCCTCTCGGGGGTACACGAGCAGTACTTC	CASSLSGVHEQYF
TRBV7-2	14	TRBJ1-2	NA	NA	TGTGCCAGCAGCTTGGGGGGCGCGGACTATGGCTACACCTTC	CASSLGGADYGYTF
TRBV7-2	16	TRBJ2-1	NA	NA	TGTGCCAGCAGCTTAGCGTCGGCTAGCTCCTACAATGAGCAGTTCTTC	CASSLASASSYNEQFF
TRBV23-1	16	TRBJ1-1	few	TRBD1	TGCGCCAGCAGTCAACTTCCAACAGGGGGCGCCTATGAAGCTTTCTTT	CASSQLPTGGAYEAFF
TRBV5-4	15	TRBJ1-1	NA	TRBD1	TGTGCCAGCAGCCTCACAGGGGACGGTAACACTGAAGCTTTCTTT	CASSLTGDGNTEAFF
TRBV7-9	19	TRBJ2-1	NA	TRBD2	TGTGCCAGCAGCTCCACCCCGGGACTAGCGGGGGGCTCCTACAATGAGCAGTTCTTC	CASSSTPGLAGGSYNEQFF
TRBV6-5	12	TRBJ2-7	NA	NA	TGTGCCAGCAAATCCAGCTCCTACGAGCAGTACTTC	CASKSSSYEQYF
TRBV3-1/TRBV3-2	15	TRBJ1-5	NA	TRBD1	TGTGCCAGCAGCCGGGGACAGGGGGGCAATCAGCCCCAGCATTTT	CASSRGQGGNQPQHF
TRBV29-1	14	TRBJ2-2	once	NA	TGCAGCGCCCGTTGGGGGAGTGACACCGGGGAGCTGTTTTTT	CSARWGSDTGELFF
TRBV21-1	11	TRBJ2-5	NA	NA	TGTGCCAGCATGGGGGCGGAGACCCAGTACTTC	CASMGAETQYF
TRBV29-1	13	TRBJ2-3	NA	TRBD2	TGCAGCGTTGAACGGGGGGTAGGGGATACGCAGTATTTT	CSVERGVGDTQYF
TRBV19	14	TRBJ2-1	NA	TRBD2	TGTGCCAGTAGCCGTAGCGGGAGTAACAATGAGCAGTTCTTC	CASSRSGSNNEQFF
TRBV7-2	14	TRBJ1-2	few	TRBD1	TGTGCCAGCAGCTTAGTGGGACAGGGTACTGGCTACACCTTC	CASSLVGQGTGYTF
TRBV19	17	TRBJ2-1	NA	TRBD2	TGTGCCAGTAGTATGGGTACACTAGCGGGAGCCTTGGATGAGCAGTTCTTC	CASSMGTLAGALDEQFF
TRBV5-1	14	TRBJ2-5	NA	NA	TGCGCCAGCAGCCCCACGACAGGTAGAGAGACCCAGTACTTC	CASSPTTGRETQYF
TRBV10-1	15	TRBJ2-2	NA	NA	TGCGCCAGCAGTGTGCAGGGAGAAAACACCGGGGAGCTGTTTTTT	CASSVQGENTGELFF
TRBV24-1	16	TRBJ2-1	NA	TRBD1	TGTGCCACCAGTGACCTGGACAGGGGCCCTACGAATGAGCAGTTCTTC	CATSDLDRGPTNEQFF
TRBV2	12	TRBJ2-7	NA	NA	TGTGCCAGCAGACAGGGCTACTACGAGCAGTACTTC	CASRQGYYEQYF